The clone carrying this T cell receptor beta chain occurred once. The protocol was immunoSEQ multiplex PCR, while the TCRdb copy is restricted to in-frame clones and leaves out a portion. The sample has around 130,000 clones, approximately 80% seen once. The data originate from a study of blood T cell repertoires in COVID-19. CDR3 length equals 14 residues. The V and J ends lost 1 base and 1 base respectively, with 8 bases between them. Germline values: CDR1 SGHRS, CDR2 YFSETQ. The chain employs TRBV5-1 and TRBJ1-1; TRBD1 is a possible D gene (6 bases). This TCR came from a woman aged 60-75 years with acute or convalescent COVID-19. The sequenced sample consisted of peripheral blood. As DNA, the CDR3 is TGCGCCAGCAGCTTGCAGGGGCGGAACACTGAAGCTTTCTTT. The encoded protein is CASSLQGRNTEAFF.